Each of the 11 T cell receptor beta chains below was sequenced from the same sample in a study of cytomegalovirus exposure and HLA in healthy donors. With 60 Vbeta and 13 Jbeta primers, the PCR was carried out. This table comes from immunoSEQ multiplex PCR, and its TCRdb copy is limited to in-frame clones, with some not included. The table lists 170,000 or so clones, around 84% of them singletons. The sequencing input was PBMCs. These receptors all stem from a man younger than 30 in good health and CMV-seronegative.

The CDR3 loop is CASGEGDYGYTF. DNA of the CDR3: TGTGCCAGCGGCGAGGGAGACTATGGCTACACCTTC. The chain employs TRBV2 and TRBJ1-2; no clear D. Looked up from germline, CDR1 is SNHLY and CDR2 is FYNNEI. The CDR3 covers 12 residues. V was clipped by 8 bases and J by 3 bases, with 10 bases between them.

This chain's CDR3 is CASSTEKPLMDTQYF. DNA of the CDR3: TGTGCCAGCAGTACTGAGAAGCCCCTCATGGATACGCAGTATTTT. The V and J genes are TRBV2 and TRBJ2-3, with D unclear. The CDR3 totals 15 residues. Per the germline V gene, CDR1 is SNHLY and CDR2 is FYNNEI. The ends were cut back, 5 bases at V and 6 bases at J, with 18 bases in the middle.

The CDR3 region has the DNA TGTGCCAGTCCTTCCGCGGGACTACGACACGATGAGCAGTTCTTC. It yields the protein CASPSAGLRHDEQFF. The rearrangement joins TRBV28 to TRBJ2-1; 7 nucleotides match TRBD2. The CDR3 sequence is 15 residues long. Germline CDR1 reads MDHEN; CDR2 reads SYDVKM. With 9 bases clipped from V and 8 bases from J, the junction kept 16 bases outside the gene matches. Variable domain in full (rest from reference TRBV28 and TRBJ2-1): DVKVTQSSRYLVKRTGEKVFLECVQDMDHENMFWYRQDPGLGLRLIYFSYDVKMKEKGDIPEGYSVSREKKERFSLILESASTNQTSMYLCASPSAGLRHDEQFFGPGTRLTVL.

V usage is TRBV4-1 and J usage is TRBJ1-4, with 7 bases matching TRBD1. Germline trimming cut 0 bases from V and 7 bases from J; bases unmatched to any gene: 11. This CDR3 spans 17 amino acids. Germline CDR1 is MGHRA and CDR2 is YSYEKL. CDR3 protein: CASSQDGDRARGEKLFF. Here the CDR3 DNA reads TGCGCCAGCAGCCAAGATGGAGACAGGGCCCGAGGTGAAAAACTGTTTTTT.

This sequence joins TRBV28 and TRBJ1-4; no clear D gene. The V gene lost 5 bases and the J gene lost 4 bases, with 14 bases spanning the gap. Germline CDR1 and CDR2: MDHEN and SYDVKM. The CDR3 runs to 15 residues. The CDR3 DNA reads TGTGCCAGCAGTATCTGGGCCAGCCGTAATGAAAAACTGTTTTTT. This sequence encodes CASSIWASRNEKLFF. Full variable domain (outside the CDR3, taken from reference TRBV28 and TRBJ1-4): DVKVTQSSRYLVKRTGEKVFLECVQDMDHENMFWYRQDPGLGLRLIYFSYDVKMKEKGDIPEGYSVSREKKERFSLILESASTNQTSMYLCASSIWASRNEKLFFGSGTQLSVL.

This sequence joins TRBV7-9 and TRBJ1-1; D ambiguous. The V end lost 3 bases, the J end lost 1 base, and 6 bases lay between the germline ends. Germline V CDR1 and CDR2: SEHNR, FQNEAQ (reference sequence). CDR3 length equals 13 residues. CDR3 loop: CASSFEGNTEAFF. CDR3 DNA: TGTGCCAGCAGCTTCGAGGGGAACACTGAAGCTTTCTTT.

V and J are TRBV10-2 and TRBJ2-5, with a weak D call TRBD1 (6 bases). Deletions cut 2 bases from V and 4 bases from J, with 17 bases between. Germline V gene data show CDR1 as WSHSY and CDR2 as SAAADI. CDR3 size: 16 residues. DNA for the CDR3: TGCGCCAGCAGTGAGACTTCCCTTACAGGGACAGAGACCCAGTACTTC. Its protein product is CASSETSLTGTETQYF.

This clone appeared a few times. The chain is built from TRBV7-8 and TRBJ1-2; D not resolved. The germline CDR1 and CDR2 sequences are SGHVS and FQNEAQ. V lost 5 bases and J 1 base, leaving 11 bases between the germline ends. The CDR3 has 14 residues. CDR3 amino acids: CASSPERYNYGYTF. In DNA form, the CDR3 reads TGTGCCAGCAGCCCAGAGAGGTATAACTATGGCTACACCTTC.

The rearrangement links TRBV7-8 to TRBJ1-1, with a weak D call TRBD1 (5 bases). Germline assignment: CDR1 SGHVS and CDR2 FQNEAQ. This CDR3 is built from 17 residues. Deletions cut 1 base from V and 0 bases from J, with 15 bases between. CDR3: CASSLVQGYVMNTEAFF. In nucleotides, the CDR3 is TGTGCCAGCAGCTTAGTTCAGGGATACGTCATGAACACTGAAGCTTTCTTT.

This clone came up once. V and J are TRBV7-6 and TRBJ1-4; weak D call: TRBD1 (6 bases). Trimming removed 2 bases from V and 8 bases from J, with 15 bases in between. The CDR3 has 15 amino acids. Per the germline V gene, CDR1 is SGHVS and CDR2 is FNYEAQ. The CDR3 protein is CASSLLGGGEEKLFF. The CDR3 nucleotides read TGTGCCAGCAGCTTATTGGGAGGGGGGGAGGAAAAACTGTTTTTT.

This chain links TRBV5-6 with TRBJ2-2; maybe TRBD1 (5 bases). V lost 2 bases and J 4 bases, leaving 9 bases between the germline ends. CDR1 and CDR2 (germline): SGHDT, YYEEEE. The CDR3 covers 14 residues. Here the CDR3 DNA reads TGTGCCAGCAGCTTTGGGGCGAGCACCGGGGAGCTGTTTTTT. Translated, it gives CASSFGASTGELFF.